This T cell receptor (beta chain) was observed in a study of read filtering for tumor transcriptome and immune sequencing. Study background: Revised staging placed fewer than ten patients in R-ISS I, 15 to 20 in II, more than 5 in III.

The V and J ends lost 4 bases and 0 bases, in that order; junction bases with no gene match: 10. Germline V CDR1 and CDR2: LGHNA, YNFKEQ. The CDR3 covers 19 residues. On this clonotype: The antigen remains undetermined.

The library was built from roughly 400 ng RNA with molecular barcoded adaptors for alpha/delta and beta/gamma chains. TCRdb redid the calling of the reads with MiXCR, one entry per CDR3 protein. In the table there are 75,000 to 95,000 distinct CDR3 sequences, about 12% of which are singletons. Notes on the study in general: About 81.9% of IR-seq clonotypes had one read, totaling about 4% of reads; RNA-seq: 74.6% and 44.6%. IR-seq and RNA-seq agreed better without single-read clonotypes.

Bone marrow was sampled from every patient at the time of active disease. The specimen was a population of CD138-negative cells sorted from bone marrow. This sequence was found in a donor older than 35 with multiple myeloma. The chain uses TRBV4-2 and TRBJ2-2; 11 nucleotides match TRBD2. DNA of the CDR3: TGTGCCAGCAGCCTATCCGGGACTAGCGGCCTGGCGAACACCGGGGAGCTGTTTTTT. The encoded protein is CASSLSGTSGLANTGELFF.